Below are 26 T cell receptor beta chains sequenced from a single sample in a study of human T cells and chemical hapten exposure. TCRdb reanalysed the RACE reads using MiXCR and keeps one entry per CDR3 protein. Here the sample spans around 380,000 distinct CDR3 sequences, around 5.5% being singletons. The time point here: pre-sensitization, week 0. The treatment is: therapeutic diphenylcyclopropenone sensitization with weekly scalp DPC. Sequencing used whole blood, obtained in connection with sensitization to the hapten diphenylcyclopropenone (DPC). Every receptor here comes from a young woman with alopecia areata. Some clones in this sample may be carry-over from other donors' samples.

This clonotype was seen ten or more times. The chain combines TRBV4-1 with TRBJ1-5; 8 bases match TRBD1. This CDR3 is built from 15 residues. Per germline, CDR1 MGHRA and CDR2 YSYEKL. V gave up 2 bases and J gave up 4 bases; unmatched junction bases: 4. CDR3 DNA: TGCGCCAGCAGCCAACTTTACAGGGGGAATCAGCCCCAGCATTTT. Translation gives CASSQLYRGNQPQHF.

The chain couples TRBV29-1 to TRBJ1-4, with 8 nucleotides matching TRBD1. V shed 3 bases and J 3 bases; nucleotides not matched to a gene: 9. Germline loops: CDR1 SQVTM, CDR2 ANQGSEA. The length of the CDR3 is 16 residues. The CDR3 DNA reads as TGCAGCGTTGAGCTTAGGCAGGGGGCAGCTAATGAAAAACTGTTTTTT. Translation gives CSVELRQGAANEKLFF.

This clonotype was seen ten or more times. A read error may account for a junction end that differs from germline. The V and J genes are TRBV5-1 and TRBJ2-5; 9 bases are shared with TRBD1. From germline, CDR1 is SGHRS and CDR2 YFSETQ. This CDR3 spans 14 amino acids. The CDR3: CASSPDRGQETQYF. CDR3 nucleotides: TGTGCCAGCAGCCCCGACAGGGGGCAAGAGACCCAGTACTTC.

In regard to this clonotype: This may stem from a read error, because a much larger clone lies one nucleotide away. This chain links TRBV9 with TRBJ2-2; D perhaps matches TRBD2 (6 bases). CDR1 SGDLS and CDR2 YYNGEE come from the germline V gene. This CDR3 comprises 15 residues. V lost 8 bases and J 1 base, leaving 15 bases between the germline ends. CDR3 coding DNA: TGTGCCAGAAGCTTCGGGACTCTGAACACCGGGGAGCTGTTTTTT. Amino acid sequence: CARSFGTLNTGELFF. Full variable domain (missing parts from reference TRBV9 and TRBJ2-2): DSGVTQTPKHLITATGQRVTLRCSPRSGDLSVYWYQQSLDQGLQFLIQYYNGEERAKGNILERFSAQQFPDLHSELNLSSLELGDSALYFCARSFGTLNTGELFFGEGSRLTVL.

A remark on this clonotype: A read error may be the cause here, since a much bigger clone is one base away. The gene calls are TRBV29-1 and TRBJ2-2; D possibly corresponds to TRBD2 (5 bases). Germline-derived CDR1 and CDR2 are SQVTM and ANQGSEA. This CDR3 is built from 11 residues. Trimming shortened V by 4 bases and J by 7 bases, and 7 bases separated the two germline ends. The CDR3 region has the DNA TGCAGCGTTGTCGGGATCGGGGAGCTGTTTTTT. Translated, it gives CSVVGIGELFF.

The chain joins TRBV28 to TRBJ2-7, with D unresolved. The CDR3 is 11 amino acids. V dropped 8 bases and J dropped 10 bases, with 15 bases sitting between them. CDR1 is MDHEN and CDR2 is SYDVKM in the germline V gene. The CDR3 DNA sequence: TGTGCCAGCGGCGCACAGTGGGAACAGTACTTC. Its translation is CASGAQWEQYF.

The chain recombines TRBV4-1 with TRBJ2-5, with TRBD2 identical over 7 bases. The CDR3 sequence is 17 residues long. V shed 0 bases and J 0 bases; nucleotides not matched to a gene: 7. Germline-derived CDR1 and CDR2 are MGHRA and YSYEKL. The chain's CDR3 is CASSQEKSGVYQETQYF. The CDR3, as DNA: TGCGCCAGCAGCCAAGAGAAAAGCGGGGTTTACCAAGAGACCCAGTACTTC.

Points on this clonotype: Since a much larger clone is just one base distant, this may be a read error. J is TRBJ2-3 and V is TRBV6-1, with D perhaps TRBD2 (8 bases). The CDR3 extends over 19 amino acids. Trimming removed 5 bases at V and 0 bases at J, with 24 bases between. CDR1 and CDR2 from the germline V gene are MNHNS and SASEGT. The CDR3 DNA sequence: TGTGCCAGCAGTCCGCGGACTAGCAGGGGGGTACCTAGCACAGATACGCAGTATTTT. Protein: CASSPRTSRGVPSTDTQYF.

This clonotype showed up just a few times. The chain couples TRBV12-3 or TRBV12-4 to TRBJ2-7; 8 nucleotides match TRBD2. V dropped 5 bases and J dropped 10; count of bases not matched to a gene: 7. CDR3 size: 12 residues. The CDR3 region is CASSPRGGSQYF. The CDR3 DNA reads as TGTGCCAGCAGTCCCCGGGGGGGTTCTCAGTACTTC.

This clonotype was seen repeatedly, ten times or more. This rearrangement joins TRBV28 to TRBJ2-1; D might be TRBD1 or TRBD2, each matching 5 bases. Germline CDR1 reads MDHEN; CDR2 reads SYDVKM. The CDR3 runs to 14 residues. The CDR3 here is CVSKGSGRNNEQFF. The CDR3 DNA follows: TGTGTTTCGAAAGGGTCGGGACGGAACAATGAGCAGTTCTTC.

The V call is TRBV11-3, the J call TRBJ2-5; 10 bases map to TRBD1. The CDR3 has 17 residues. Losses at the gene ends were 1 base for V and 1 base for J; bases not matched to a gene: 6. Germline V gene sequence: CDR1 SGHNT, CDR2 YENEEA. CDR3 residues: CASSLVYRDRGQETQYF. The CDR3 DNA reads as TGTGCCAGCAGCTTAGTCTACCGGGACAGGGGCCAAGAGACCCAGTACTTC.

This clonotype has a handful of counts. The rearrangement uses TRBV10-3 and TRBJ1-5; no reliable D call. Germline lookup yields CDR1 ENHRY and CDR2 SYGVKD. The length of the CDR3 is 13 residues. Trimming removed 2 bases from V and 7 bases from J, with 9 bases in between. As DNA, the CDR3 is TGTGCCATCAGTGAGGGGTCGGGCCAGCCCCAGCATTTT. Amino acids: CAISEGSGQPQHF.

This clonotype was detected many times. J is TRBJ2-3 and V is TRBV3-1; TRBD2 agrees at 7 bases. V was pared by 1 base and J by 1 base, with 2 bases of the junction left unmatched. CDR3 length: 15 residues. The germline V gene encodes CDR1 LGHDT and CDR2 YNNKEL (reference sequence). The chain's CDR3 is CASSQGLAGTDTQYF. CDR3 coding DNA: TGTGCCAGCAGCCAAGGTCTAGCGGGCACAGATACGCAGTATTTT.

The table lists this clonotype with a few counts. The gene calls are TRBV13 and TRBJ1-3; 8 bases match TRBD1. The CDR3 runs 17 residues. Losses at the gene ends were 4 bases for V and 2 bases for J; bases not matched to a gene: 10. Germline values: CDR1 PRHDT, CDR2 FYEKMQ (reference sequence). The CDR3 here is CASSSLVGQGTGNTIYF. The DNA of the CDR3 is TGTGCCAGCAGCTCCTTGGTAGGACAGGGAACTGGAAACACCATATATTTT. The complete variable domain, with remaining parts taken from reference TRBV13 and TRBJ1-3, reads AAGVIQSPRHLIKEKRETATLKCYPIPRHDTVYWYQQGPGQDPQFLISFYEKMQSDKGSIPDRFSAQQFSDYHSELNMSSLELGDSALYFCASSSLVGQGTGNTIYFGEGSWLTVV.

This clonotype was recorded many times. This chain uses TRBV20-1 with TRBJ1-1; D not certain. Trimming cost V 3 bases and J 0 bases, with 8 bases left between them. The CDR3 is 13 residues long. CDR1 DFQATT and CDR2 SNEGSKA come from the germline V gene (reference sequence). The CDR3 sequence is CSASANLNTEAFF. DNA for the CDR3: TGCAGTGCTAGTGCGAATTTGAACACTGAAGCTTTCTTT.

This clonotype turned up a few times. V gene TRBV7-3 combines with J gene TRBJ2-2, with D perhaps TRBD1 or TRBD2 (5 bases each). This CDR3 has 17 amino acids. CDR1 and CDR2 (germline): SGHTA, FQGTGA. Deletions cut 4 bases from V and 6 bases from J, with 21 bases between. The CDR3 nucleotides read TGTGCCAGCAGCTACGTTTCCGGGACGCAATATCCCGGGGAGCTGTTTTTT. It translates to CASSYVSGTQYPGELFF.

This clonotype came up a few times. This chain connects TRBV6-2 or TRBV6-3 to TRBJ2-3; 9 positions match TRBD2. The CDR3 has 14 amino acids. The germline CDR1 and CDR2 sequences are MNHEY and SVGEGT. The ends lost 6 bases at V and 9 bases at J; junction bases unmatched: 10. CDR3 DNA sequence: TGTGCCAGCAGAGACAGCGGGGGGCCTAGAACGCAGTATTTT. Protein product: CASRDSGGPRTQYF.

This clonotype was recorded a few times. The rearrangement joins TRBV25-1 to TRBJ1-1; D perhaps matches TRBD1 (6 bases). Germline CDR1 MGHDK, CDR2 SYGVNS. The CDR3 runs 15 residues. V was trimmed by 1 base and J by 4 bases, leaving 13 bases between them. The CDR3 here is CASSESYGRGTEAFF. The CDR3 nucleotides read TGTGCCAGCAGTGAATCTTATGGCAGGGGCACTGAAGCTTTCTTT. Using reference TRBV25-1 and TRBJ1-1 for the parts outside the CDR3, the full variable domain is EADIYQTPRYLVIGTGKKITLECSQTMGHDKMYWYQQDPGMELHLIHYSYGVNSTEKGDLSSESTVSRIRTEHFPLTLESARPSHTSQYLCASSESYGRGTEAFFGQGTRLTVV.

There are many counts of this clonotype. This chain uses TRBV25-1 with TRBJ2-7; 9 nucleotides line up with TRBD1. Germline V CDR1 and CDR2: MGHDK, SYGVNS. V gave up 4 bases and J gave up 2 bases; unmatched junction bases: 6. The CDR3 totals 15 residues. The CDR3 reads CASSAPGQGTYEQYF. CDR3 nucleotide sequence: TGTGCCAGCAGTGCCCCGGGACAGGGAACCTACGAGCAGTACTTC.

This clonotype has only a few counts. The chain uses TRBV20-1 and TRBJ2-5; unclear D gene. Germline V lookup: CDR1 DFQATT, CDR2 SNEGSKA (reference sequence). Trimming pared 3 bases from V and 2 bases from J, leaving 13 bases between. CDR3 size: 14 residues. DNA for the CDR3: TGCAGTGCTAGGGATTGGAGCGTACAAGAGACCCAGTACTTC. Protein sequence: CSARDWSVQETQYF.

This chain links TRBV20-1 with TRBJ2-1; tentatively, D is TRBD2 (6 bases). V dropped 3 bases and J dropped 0 bases, with 9 bases sitting between them. Germline CDR1 reads DFQATT; CDR2 reads SNEGSKA (reference sequence). The CDR3 length is 14 residues. CDR3 bases: TGCAGTGCTAGTGTGACTAGCTCCTACAATGAGCAGTTCTTC. Protein: CSASVTSSYNEQFF.

This clonotype was detected many times. This chain connects TRBV20-1 to TRBJ2-7; 9 nucleotides align to TRBD1. Germline loops: CDR1 DFQATT, CDR2 SNEGSKA (reference sequence). This CDR3 region has 13 residues. V lost 3 bases and J lost 2; bases outside the gene matches: 2. The CDR3: CSARGQGAYEQYF. In nucleotides, the CDR3 is TGCAGTGCTAGGGGACAGGGCGCCTACGAGCAGTACTTC.

Only a few counts were recorded for this clonotype. This chain links TRBV29-1 with TRBJ1-1, with D uncertain. Germline loops: CDR1 SQVTM, CDR2 ANQGSEA. Trimming pared 6 bases from V and 1 base from J, leaving 12 bases between. The CDR3 spans 13 residues. CDR3: CSVLTWANTEAFF. The CDR3 nucleotides read TGCAGCGTGTTGACATGGGCGAACACTGAAGCTTTCTTT.

This clonotype has more than one count but fewer than ten. The rearrangement links TRBV12-3 or TRBV12-4 to TRBJ2-3; unclear D gene. The CDR3 contains 13 residues. V was cut by 3 bases and J by 0 bases, with 4 bases left in between. CDR3 nucleotide sequence: TGTGCCAGCAGTTTCTTTAGCACAGATACGCAGTATTTT. Translating gives CASSFFSTDTQYF.

The chain recombines TRBV4-3 with TRBJ1-1; a weak D match, TRBD1 (6 bases). The CDR3 runs to 17 residues. Per the germline V gene, CDR1 is LGHNA and CDR2 is YSLEER. V was pared by 0 bases and J by 0 bases, with 14 bases between. The chain's CDR3 is CASSQDLRQEMNTEAFF. CDR3 nucleotides: TGCGCCAGCAGCCAAGACCTACGACAGGAAATGAACACTGAAGCTTTCTTT.

The chain employs TRBV5-4 and TRBJ2-3, with 11 bases that match TRBD1. CDR1 and CDR2 from the germline V gene are SGHNT and YYREEE (reference sequence). The CDR3 length is 17 residues. The J segment lost 1 base and the V segment lost 4 bases, leaving 8 bases of the junction unmatched. The CDR3 DNA follows: TGTGCCAGCAGCCTTGGGACAGGGGGAACTCGCACAGATACGCAGTATTTT. Amino acid sequence: CASSLGTGGTRTDTQYF.